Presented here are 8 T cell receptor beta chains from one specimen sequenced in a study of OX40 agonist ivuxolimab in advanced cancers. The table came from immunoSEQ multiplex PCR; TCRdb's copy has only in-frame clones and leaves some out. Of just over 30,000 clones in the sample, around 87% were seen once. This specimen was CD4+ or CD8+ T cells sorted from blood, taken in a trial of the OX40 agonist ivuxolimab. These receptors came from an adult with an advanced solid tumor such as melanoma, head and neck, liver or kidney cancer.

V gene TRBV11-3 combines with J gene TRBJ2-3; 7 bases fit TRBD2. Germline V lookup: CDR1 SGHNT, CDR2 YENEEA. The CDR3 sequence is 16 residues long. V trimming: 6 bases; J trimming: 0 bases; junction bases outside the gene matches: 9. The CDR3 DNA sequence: TGTGCCAGCAGTCCGCGGGGGACCTCTAGCACAGATACGCAGTATTTT. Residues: CASSPRGTSSTDTQYF.

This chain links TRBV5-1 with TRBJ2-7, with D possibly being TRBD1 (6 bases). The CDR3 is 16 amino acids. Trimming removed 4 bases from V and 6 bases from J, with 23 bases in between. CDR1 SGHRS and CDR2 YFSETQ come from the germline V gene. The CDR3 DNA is TGCGCCAGCAGCCTCTCCCCGACAGGACGAGTTGGCGAGCAGTACTTC. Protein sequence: CASSLSPTGRVGEQYF.

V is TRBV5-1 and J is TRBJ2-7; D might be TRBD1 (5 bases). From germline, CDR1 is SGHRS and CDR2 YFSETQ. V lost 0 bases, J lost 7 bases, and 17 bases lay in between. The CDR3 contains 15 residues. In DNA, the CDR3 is TGCGCCAGCAGCTTGGAAACAGGTTTTGTAGGGGAGCAGTACTTC. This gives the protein CASSLETGFVGEQYF. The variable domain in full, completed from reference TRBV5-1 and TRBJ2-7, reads KAGVTQTPRYLIKTRGQQVTLSCSPISGHRSVSWYQQTPGQGLQFLFEYFSETQRNKGNFPGRFSGRQFSNSRSEMNVSTLELGDSALYLCASSLETGFVGEQYFGPGTRLTVT.

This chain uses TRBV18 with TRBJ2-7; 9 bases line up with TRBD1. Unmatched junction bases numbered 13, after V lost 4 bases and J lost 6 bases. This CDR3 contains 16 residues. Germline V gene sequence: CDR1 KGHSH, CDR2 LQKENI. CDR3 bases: TGTGCCAGCTCACGTAGCCCGACAGGGGGACCTTCCGAGCAGTACTTC. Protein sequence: CASSRSPTGGPSEQYF.

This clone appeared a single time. The CDR3 loop is CASSKRADGNYGYTF. The CDR3 DNA follows: TGTGCCAGCAGCAAAAGGGCCGACGGTAACTATGGCTACACCTTC. This chain joins TRBV21-1 and TRBJ1-2. TRBV21-1 is assigned pseudogene status. This CDR3 contains 15 residues.

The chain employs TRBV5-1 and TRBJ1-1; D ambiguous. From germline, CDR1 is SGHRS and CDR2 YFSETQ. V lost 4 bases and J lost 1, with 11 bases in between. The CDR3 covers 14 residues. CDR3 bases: TGCGCCAGCAGCCCGTTCGGAGGGAACACTGAAGCTTTCTTT. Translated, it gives CASSPFGGNTEAFF.

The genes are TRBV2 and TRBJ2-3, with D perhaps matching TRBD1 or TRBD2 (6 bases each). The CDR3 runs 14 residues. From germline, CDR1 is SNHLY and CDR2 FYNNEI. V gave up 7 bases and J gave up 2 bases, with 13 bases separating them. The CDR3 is CASTEGGLTDTQYF. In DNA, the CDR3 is TGTGCCAGCACAGAAGGGGGGCTCACAGATACGCAGTATTTT.

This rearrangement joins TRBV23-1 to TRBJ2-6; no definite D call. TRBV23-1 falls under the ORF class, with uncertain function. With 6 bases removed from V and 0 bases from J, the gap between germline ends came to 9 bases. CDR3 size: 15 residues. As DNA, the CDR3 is TGCGCCAGCAGATGGTTATACTCTGGGGCCAACGTCCTGACTTTC. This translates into CASRWLYSGANVLTF.